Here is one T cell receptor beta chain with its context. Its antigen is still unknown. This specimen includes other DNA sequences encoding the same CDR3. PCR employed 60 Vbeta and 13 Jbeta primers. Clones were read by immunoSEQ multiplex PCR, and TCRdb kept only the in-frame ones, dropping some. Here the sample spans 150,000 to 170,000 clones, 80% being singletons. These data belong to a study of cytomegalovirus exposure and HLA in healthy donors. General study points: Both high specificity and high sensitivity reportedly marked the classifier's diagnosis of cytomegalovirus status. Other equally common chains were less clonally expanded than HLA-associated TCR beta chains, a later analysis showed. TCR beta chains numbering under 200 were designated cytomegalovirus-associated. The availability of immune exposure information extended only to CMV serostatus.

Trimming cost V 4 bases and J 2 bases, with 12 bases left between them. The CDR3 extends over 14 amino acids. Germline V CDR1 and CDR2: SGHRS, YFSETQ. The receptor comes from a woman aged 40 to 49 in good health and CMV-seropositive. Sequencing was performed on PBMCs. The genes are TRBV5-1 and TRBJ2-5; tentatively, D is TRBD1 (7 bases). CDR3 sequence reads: CASSPTGRQETQYF. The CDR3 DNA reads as TGCGCCAGCAGCCCGACAGGGAGGCAAGAGACCCAGTACTTC.